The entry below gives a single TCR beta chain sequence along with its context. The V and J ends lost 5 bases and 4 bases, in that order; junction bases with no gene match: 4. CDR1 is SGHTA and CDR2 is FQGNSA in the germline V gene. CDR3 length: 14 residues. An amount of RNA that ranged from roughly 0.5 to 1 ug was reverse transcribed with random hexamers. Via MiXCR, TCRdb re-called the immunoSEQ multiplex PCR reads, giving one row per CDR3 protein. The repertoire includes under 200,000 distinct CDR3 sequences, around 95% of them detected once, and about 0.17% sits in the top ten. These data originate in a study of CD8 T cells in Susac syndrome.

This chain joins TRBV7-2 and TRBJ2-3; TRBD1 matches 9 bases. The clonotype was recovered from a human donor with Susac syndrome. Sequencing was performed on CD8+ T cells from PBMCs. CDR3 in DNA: TGTGCCAGCAGCCCCAGGACAGGGGCAGATACGCAGTATTTT. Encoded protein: CASSPRTGADTQYF. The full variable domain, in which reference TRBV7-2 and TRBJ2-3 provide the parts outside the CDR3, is GAGVSQSPSNKVTEKGKDVELRCDPISGHTALYWYRQSLGQGLEFLIYFQGNSAPDKSGLPSDRFSAERTGGSVSTLTIQRTQQEDSAVYLCASSPRTGADTQYFGPGTRLTVL.